This T cell receptor (beta chain) was observed in a study of T cells in localized non-small cell lung cancer. General study points: In uninvolved adjacent lung, T cell clonality reached its highest value, exceeding tumor. Median approximately 50 top-100 tumor clones were shared with paired adjacent lung.

Sequencing was performed with immunoSEQ multiplex PCR; in TCRdb, only in-frame clones are kept and a portion is missing. Seen here are under 65,000 clones, 70% to 90% observed once, and the top ten hold roughly a fifth. On this clone itself: Its antigen is currently unknown.

Germline assignment: CDR1 MDHEN and CDR2 SYDVKM. The CDR3 loop spans 15 amino acids. V trimming: 5 bases; J trimming: 5 bases; junction bases outside the gene matches: 9. The rearrangement links TRBV28 to TRBJ1-5, with 7 bases identical to TRBD1. Sequencing used peripheral blood, obtained before any cancer treatment. The clonotype originates from a man between 40 and 70 years old with stage I squamous cell lung carcinoma. The CDR3 loop is CASSPKTGPHQPQHF. CDR3 in DNA: TGTGCCAGCAGTCCCAAGACAGGGCCGCATCAGCCCCAGCATTTT.